This T cell receptor beta chain emerged from a study of cytomegalovirus exposure and HLA in healthy donors. Trimming removed 5 bases from V and 6 bases from J; junction bases left unmatched: 7. CDR1 SGHNT and CDR2 YENEEA come from the germline V gene. The CDR3 covers 13 residues. Only in-frame clones appear in the TCRdb table, and some are missing; sequencing was by immunoSEQ multiplex PCR. The profile shows a few hundred thousand clones, 90% of them singletons. Source material: PBMCs. This receptor was obtained from a young woman in good health and CMV-seronegative. This chain joins TRBV11-3 and TRBJ2-7, with 7 bases that match TRBD1. In DNA form, the CDR3 reads TGTGCCAGCAGCAACAGGGGAAGTTCCGAGCAGTACTTC. This sequence encodes CASSNRGSSEQYF.